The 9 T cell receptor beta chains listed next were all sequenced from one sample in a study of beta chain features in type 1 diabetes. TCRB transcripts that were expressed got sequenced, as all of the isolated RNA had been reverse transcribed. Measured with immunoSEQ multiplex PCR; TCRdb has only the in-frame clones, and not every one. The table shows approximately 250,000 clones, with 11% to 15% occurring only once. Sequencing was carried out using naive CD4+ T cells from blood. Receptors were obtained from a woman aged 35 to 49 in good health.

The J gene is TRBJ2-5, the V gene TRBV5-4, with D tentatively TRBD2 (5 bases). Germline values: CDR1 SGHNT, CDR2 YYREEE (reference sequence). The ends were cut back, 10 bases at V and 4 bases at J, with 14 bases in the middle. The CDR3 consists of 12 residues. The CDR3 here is CAAGAGRETQYF. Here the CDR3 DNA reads TGTGCCGCGGGTGCGGGTCGAGAGACCCAGTACTTC.

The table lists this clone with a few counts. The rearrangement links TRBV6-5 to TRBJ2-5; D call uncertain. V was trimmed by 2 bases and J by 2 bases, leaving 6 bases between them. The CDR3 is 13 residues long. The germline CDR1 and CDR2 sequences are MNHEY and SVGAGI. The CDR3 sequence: CASSYPGQETQYF. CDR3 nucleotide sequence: TGTGCCAGCAGTTACCCAGGTCAAGAGACCCAGTACTTC.

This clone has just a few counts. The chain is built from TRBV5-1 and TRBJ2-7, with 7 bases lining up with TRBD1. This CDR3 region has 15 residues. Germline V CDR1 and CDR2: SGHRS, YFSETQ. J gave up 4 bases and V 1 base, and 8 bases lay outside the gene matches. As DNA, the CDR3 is TGCGCCAGCAGCTTGACCGGGACAGAGTTTTACGAGCAGTACTTC. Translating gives CASSLTGTEFYEQYF.

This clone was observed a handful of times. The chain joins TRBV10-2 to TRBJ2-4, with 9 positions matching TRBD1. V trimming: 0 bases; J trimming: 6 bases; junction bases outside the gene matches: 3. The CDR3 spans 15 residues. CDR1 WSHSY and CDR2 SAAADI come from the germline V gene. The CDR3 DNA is TGCGCCAGCAGTGAGTCGCCGGGACAGGGAAACATTCAGTACTTC. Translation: CASSESPGQGNIQYF.

The CDR3 here is CASTFGVRREENSPLHF. The CDR3 DNA is TGTGCCAGTACCTTTGGGGTCAGACGGGAGGAGAATTCACCCCTCCACTTT. This rearrangement joins TRBV11-2 to TRBJ1-6; D ambiguous. V was trimmed by 9 bases and J by 7 bases, leaving 25 bases between them. The CDR3 runs to 17 residues. The germline V gene has CDR1 SGHAT and CDR2 FQNNGV.

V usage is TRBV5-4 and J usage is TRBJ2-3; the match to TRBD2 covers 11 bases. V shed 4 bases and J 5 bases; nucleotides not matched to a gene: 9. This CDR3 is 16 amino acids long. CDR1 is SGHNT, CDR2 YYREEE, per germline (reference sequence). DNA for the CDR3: TGTGCCAGCAGCCCGGGAGGGCTAGCGGGGGGAGATACGCAGTATTTT. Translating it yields CASSPGGLAGGDTQYF.

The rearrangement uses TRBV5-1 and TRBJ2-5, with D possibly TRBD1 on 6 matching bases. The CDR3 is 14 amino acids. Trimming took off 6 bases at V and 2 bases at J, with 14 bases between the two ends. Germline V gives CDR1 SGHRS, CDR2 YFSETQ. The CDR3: CASTPGQLQETQYF. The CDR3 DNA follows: TGCGCCAGCACCCCCGGACAGCTTCAAGAGACCCAGTACTTC.

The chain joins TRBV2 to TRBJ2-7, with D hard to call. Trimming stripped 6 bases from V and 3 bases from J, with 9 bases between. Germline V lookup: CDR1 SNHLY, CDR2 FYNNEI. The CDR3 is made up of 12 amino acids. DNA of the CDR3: TGTGCCAGCAGGCCGCGTTACTACGAGCAGTACTTC. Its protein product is CASRPRYYEQYF.

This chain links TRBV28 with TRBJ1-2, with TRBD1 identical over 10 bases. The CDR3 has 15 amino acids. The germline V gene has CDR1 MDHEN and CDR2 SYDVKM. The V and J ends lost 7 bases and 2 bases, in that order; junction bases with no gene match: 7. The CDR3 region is CASIMADRGNYGYTF. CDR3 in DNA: TGTGCCAGCATCATGGCGGACAGGGGGAACTATGGCTACACCTTC.